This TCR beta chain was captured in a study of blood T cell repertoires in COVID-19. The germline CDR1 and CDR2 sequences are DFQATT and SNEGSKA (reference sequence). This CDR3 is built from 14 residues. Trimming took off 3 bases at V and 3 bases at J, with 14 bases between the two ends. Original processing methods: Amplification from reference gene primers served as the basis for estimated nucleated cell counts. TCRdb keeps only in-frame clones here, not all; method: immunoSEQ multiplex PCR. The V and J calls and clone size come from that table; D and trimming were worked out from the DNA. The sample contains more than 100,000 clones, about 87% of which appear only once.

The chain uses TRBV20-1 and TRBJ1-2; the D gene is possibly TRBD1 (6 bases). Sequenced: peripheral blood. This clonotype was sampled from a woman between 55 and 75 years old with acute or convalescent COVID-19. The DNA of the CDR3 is TGCAGTGCTAGTCCGCCACAGGGCGACTATGGCTACACCTTC. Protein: CSASPPQGDYGYTF.